These 15 T cell receptor beta chains were all obtained from the same sample, sequenced in a study of T cell responses to AZD1222 COVID-19 vaccine. Assay: immunoSEQ multiplex PCR; the TCRdb copy retains only in-frame clones and omits some. Counted here are about 140,000 clones, more than 80% occurring once; the ten biggest clones make up more than 0.85%. The specimen comprised peripheral blood, sampled on day 0 of MenACWY control vaccination. These receptors originate from an adult in good health.

The V gene is TRBV7-3, the J gene TRBJ2-3; 9 bases fit TRBD2. This CDR3 is built from 15 residues. CDR1 is SGHTA and CDR2 is FQGTGA in the germline V gene. Trimming took 4 bases from V and 2 from J; bases not matched to a gene: 4. Written as DNA, the CDR3 is TGTGCCAGCAGCTCGGGACTAGCCCCCACAGATACGCAGTATTTT. It translates to CASSSGLAPTDTQYF.

This sequence joins TRBV3-1 (or the pseudogene TRBV3-2) and TRBJ2-3; a weak D match, TRBD2 (5 bases). V lost 2 bases to trimming and J lost 2 bases, with 8 bases between them. The CDR3 loop spans 14 amino acids. Germline CDR1 is LGHDT and CDR2 is YNNKEL (reference sequence). The CDR3 is CASSQSLATDTQYF. In DNA, the CDR3 is TGTGCCAGCAGCCAAAGCCTAGCCACAGATACGCAGTATTTT.

The chain uses TRBV19 and TRBJ2-5, with unresolved D. Trimming left V 3 bases short and J 0 bases short, with 8 bases between. Germline lookup yields CDR1 LNHDA and CDR2 SQIVND (reference sequence). The CDR3 runs to 14 residues. The CDR3 nucleotides read TGTGCCAGTAGTATCCGACTCTACCAAGAGACCCAGTACTTC. Its protein product is CASSIRLYQETQYF.

This sequence joins TRBV2 and TRBJ1-2; 8 bases are shared with TRBD1. J lost 3 bases, V lost 3 bases, and 6 bases had no gene match. This CDR3 is built from 15 residues. The germline gives CDR1 SNHLY, CDR2 FYNNEI. DNA for the CDR3: TGTGCCAGCAGTGACAGGACAGGGCGATACTATGGCTACACCTTC. Amino acids: CASSDRTGRYYGYTF. Based on the CDR3 plus reference TRBV2 and TRBJ1-2, the full variable domain is EPEVTQTPSHQVTQMGQEVILRCVPISNHLYFYWYRQILGQKVEFLVSFYNNEISEKSEIFDDQFSVERPDGSNFTLKIRSTKLEDSAMYFCASSDRTGRYYGYTFGSGTRLTVV.

This clone was seen only once. The chain has TRBV5-1 and TRBJ1-2; 7 nucleotides line up with TRBD1. The CDR3 runs 15 residues. CDR1 and CDR2 from the germline V gene are SGHRS and YFSETQ. Unmatched junction bases numbered 5, after V lost 0 bases and J lost 3 bases. CDR3 region: CASSLGPRGDYGYTF. DNA of the CDR3: TGCGCCAGCAGCTTGGGTCCCAGGGGGGACTATGGCTACACCTTC.

The chain employs TRBV19 and TRBJ1-5; D gene unclear. Germline assignment: CDR1 LNHDA and CDR2 SQIVND (reference sequence). V was cut by 5 bases and J by 7 bases, with 12 bases left in between. CDR3 length: 13 residues. The CDR3 is CASSSQKGQPQHF. The CDR3 DNA is TGTGCCAGTAGTTCCCAGAAGGGCCAGCCCCAGCATTTT.

This clone was seen once. This chain connects TRBV6-6 to TRBJ2-7, with D hard to call. V gave up 4 bases and J gave up 0 bases, with 7 bases separating them. Germline lookup yields CDR1 MNHNY and CDR2 SVGAGI (reference sequence). The CDR3 is made up of 13 amino acids. CDR3 region: CASSFGGSYEQYF. For the CDR3, the DNA is TGTGCCAGCAGTTTTGGCGGCTCCTACGAGCAGTACTTC.

The rearrangement joins TRBV4-1 to TRBJ1-5; 9 bases agree with TRBD1. The CDR3 is 15 amino acids. V was clipped by 4 bases and J by 6 bases; unmatched bases: 7. Germline V gene data show CDR1 as MGHRA and CDR2 as YSYEKL. The CDR3 sequence: CASSLQQGASQPQHF. CDR3 DNA: TGCGCCAGCAGCCTTCAACAGGGGGCAAGTCAGCCCCAGCATTTT.

The V and J genes are TRBV28 and TRBJ1-1; no clear D. V shed 3 bases and J shed 1 base, with 9 bases lying between them. This CDR3 is built from 14 residues. Germline-derived CDR1 and CDR2 are MDHEN and SYDVKM. CDR3 residues: CASSFSRQNTEAFF. The CDR3 DNA reads TGTGCCAGCAGTTTTAGTAGGCAGAACACTGAAGCTTTCTTT.

The genes are TRBV7-8 and TRBJ1-1; D not resolved. CDR1 SGHVS and CDR2 FQNEAQ come from the germline V gene. The CDR3 loop spans 15 amino acids. Trimming pared 2 bases from V and 0 bases from J, leaving 10 bases between. For the CDR3, the DNA is TGTGCCAGCAGCTTATCGAACATCATGAACACTGAAGCTTTCTTT. Translating gives CASSLSNIMNTEAFF.

The genes are TRBV15 and TRBJ1-4, with D maybe TRBD1 (5 bases). Deletions cut 1 base from V and 8 bases from J, with 14 bases between. This CDR3 is 15 amino acids long. Germline CDR1 reads LNHNV; CDR2 reads YYDKDF (reference sequence). The CDR3 DNA follows: TGTGCCACCAGCAGAGTCAGGGACCCGTGGGAAAAACTGTTTTTT. Translating it yields CATSRVRDPWEKLFF.

This chain links TRBV5-8 with TRBJ2-7; the D is unclear. This CDR3 spans 11 amino acids. Trimming took off 4 bases at V and 5 bases at J, with 7 bases between the two ends. Germline loops: CDR1 SGHTS, CDR2 YDEGEE. The CDR3 is CASSARHEQYF. The CDR3, as DNA: TGTGCCAGCAGCGCCCGCCACGAGCAGTACTTC.

The chain employs TRBV13 and TRBJ1-2; tentative D call: TRBD1 (5 bases). Trimming cost V 6 bases and J 4 bases, with 9 bases left between them. This CDR3 is built from 12 residues. CDR1 PRHDT and CDR2 FYEKMQ come from the germline V gene (reference sequence). CDR3 sequence (DNA): TGTGCCAGCAGTTCTGGGACCTATGGCTACACCTTC. Its translation: CASSSGTYGYTF.

CDR3 bases: TGTGCCAGCACCGGGTTAGGGGGACAGGGGGCCGCTGAAGCTTTCTTT. Protein sequence: CASTGLGGQGAAEAFF. The genes are TRBV13 and TRBJ1-1; 12 bases are a match to TRBD1. The CDR3 contains 16 residues. V shed 7 bases, J shed 6 bases, and the junction held 12 bases outside the gene matches. The germline gives CDR1 PRHDT, CDR2 FYEKMQ (reference sequence).

The CDR3 coding sequence is TGCGCCAGCCAGACTGATGGTAGGAGAACTGAAGCTTTCTTT. Translation: CASQTDGRRTEAFF. This chain uses TRBV5-1 with TRBJ1-1; unclear D gene. This CDR3 contains 14 residues. Germline V gene data show CDR1 as SGHRS and CDR2 as YFSETQ. V gave up 7 bases and J gave up 5 bases, with 18 bases separating them.